This T cell receptor beta chain originates from a study of tumor-infiltrating lymphocytes in localized non-small cell lung cancer (dated by TCRdb to the early 2020s). Some background on the complete study: Patients whose samples were collected after neoadjuvant chemotherapy, as well as both smokers and never-smokers and several histologies, were included in the cohort. Resected tumor tissue and uninvolved lung tissue described as non-adjacent to the tumor were contributed by each patient, with both tissues obtained from the same patient. TCR sequencing was one of several integrated assays, alongside flow cytometry, multiplex immunofluorescence, RNA-seq, exome sequencing and proteomics, applied to the same patients. In total, the ICON cohort consisted of approximately 140 surgical patients with localized non-small cell lung cancer who had their tumors resected. A total of 50 to 60 patients were included in the paired tumor versus uninvolved lung comparison of immunoSEQ T-cell fraction. Study-wide findings and limitations: No difference in TCR-derived T-cell fraction was observed between the flow cytometry-defined immunotypes IM1 (good prognosis) and IM2 (poor prognosis). TCRbeta sequencing supported higher T cell infiltration in tumors than in uninvolved lung tissue, consistent with immunofluorescence CD3 counts. Tumor T-cell fraction from TCR sequencing was not associated with recurrence-free survival (p = 0.61). Assay coverage differed among patients according to how much tissue was available, so only a subset of the cohort had TCR sequencing. Because different assays used different pieces of the same tissue, technical variation could not be distinguished from intratumor heterogeneity.

According to the germline V gene, CDR1 reads MGHDK and CDR2 reads SYGVNS. The CDR3 runs 16 amino acids, cysteine and phenylalanine included. Just CDR3 DNA is preserved here, 48 bases in frame from base 1. Trimmed from V: 1 base; trimmed from J: 4 bases; junction bases lacking a gene match: 2. Patient enrollment in ICON started in the first half of 2016, and the final patient was enrolled in the second half of 2018. From a subcohort of some 76 patients, fresh tumor and matched uninvolved tissue were collected for in-depth immune analyses, including TCR sequencing. TCR sequencing was performed on DNA isolated from bulk tissue, without cell sorting. The T-cell fraction in tumor and uninvolved lung tissue was obtained from TCR sequencing using the immunoSEQ assay. Per the source publication's procedure: In the survival analysis, patients were divided into a high T-cell fraction group (upper tertile) and a low T-cell fraction group (lower two tertiles), and the two groups were compared using a log-rank test. A signed-rank test was used to test paired tumor versus uninvolved lung differences in T-cell fraction. TCRdb mirrors the immuneACCESS table, restricted to in-frame sequences. Some clones are absent from its copies; in checked studies, under half trace to an unresolved V gene, and the reason for the others is unknown. V and J calls plus clone size are reproduced from that table; the DNA served to infer D and trimming. For this sample the table gives about 15,000 clones, of which more than 60% were detected only once. The top ten hold 6% to 7% of the sample.

Notes on this clone: Its antigen is not yet known. Per-nucleotide qualities are absent, and no much larger clonotype sits a single base away.

This clonotype originated in a human donor with non-small cell lung cancer. This sequence uses TRBV25-1 and TRBJ2-4, and 12 junctional nucleotides match TRBD2. Sequencing was carried out using lung tumor tissue. The nucleotide sequence reads as follows: TGTGCCAGCAGTGAATCGACTAGCGGGAGTAAAAACATTCAGTACTTC. It specifies CASSESTSGSKNIQYF.